The 28 T cell receptor beta chains given below trace back to one sample, sequenced in a study of control samples from healthy donors and cancer patients. Produced via immunoSEQ multiplex PCR; TCRdb's table is partial and in-frame only. Seen here are 350,000 to 450,000 clones, around nine tenths observed once, and the top ten hold over 5.5%. Source material: PBMCs. These receptors all stem from a man in his forties with head and neck cancer.

The gene calls are TRBV7-2 and TRBJ2-1; perhaps TRBD2 as D (7 bases). V shed 4 bases and J shed 5 bases, with 18 bases lying between them. This CDR3 spans 16 amino acids. Germline V gives CDR1 SGHTA, CDR2 FQGNSA. CDR3 nucleotides: TGTGCCAGCAGCTCGACGGCGGGGGCCCAGAACAATGAGCAGTTCTTC. Protein: CASSSTAGAQNNEQFF.

This clone occurred once. The rearrangement joins TRBV5-1 to TRBJ2-7; D possibly matches TRBD1 or TRBD2 (5 bases each). From germline, CDR1 is SGHRS and CDR2 YFSETQ. This CDR3 is 13 amino acids long. Trimming removed 6 bases at V and 1 base at J, with 11 bases between. The DNA for the CDR3 is TGCGCCAGCACGCCGGGACGGTCCTACGAGCAGTACTTC. Its translation: CASTPGRSYEQYF.

V gene TRBV3-1 (or the pseudogene TRBV3-2) combines with J gene TRBJ2-7; D gene ambiguous. V lost 0 bases, J lost 2 bases, and 5 bases lay in between. This CDR3 region has 13 residues. Looked up from germline, CDR1 is LGHDT and CDR2 is YNNKEL (reference sequence). The CDR3 reads CASSQDSAYEQYF. Here the CDR3 DNA reads TGTGCCAGCAGCCAAGACTCAGCCTACGAGCAGTACTTC.

The chain recombines TRBV19 with TRBJ2-7, with D tentatively TRBD2 (7 bases). The V gene's germline CDR1 is LNHDA and CDR2 SQIVND (reference sequence). Trimming removed 6 bases from V and 4 bases from J, with 22 bases in between. The CDR3 runs to 16 residues. As DNA, the CDR3 is TGTGCCAGTAGACCTGGGAGGGGGGACCGACCTTACGAGCAGTACTTC. It is translated as CASRPGRGDRPYEQYF.

The chain is built from TRBV30 and TRBJ1-6; D not resolved. The CDR3 spans 14 residues. Germline-derived CDR1 and CDR2 are GTSNPN and SVGIG (reference sequence). V shed 0 bases and J shed 3 bases, with 6 bases lying between them. The CDR3 region is CAWSVGDYNSPLHF. DNA of the CDR3: TGTGCCTGGAGTGTCGGGGACTATAATTCACCCCTCCACTTT.

V usage is TRBV30 and J usage is TRBJ2-5; 9 nucleotides agree with TRBD1. Germline-derived CDR1 and CDR2 are GTSNPN and SVGIG (reference sequence). This CDR3 region has 13 residues. The V segment lost 5 bases and the J segment 5 bases; nucleotides outside the gene matches: 6. DNA for the CDR3: TGTGCCTGGGACTTTGGACAGGGGGAGACCCAGTACTTC. The encoded protein is CAWDFGQGETQYF.

The genes are TRBV12-5 and TRBJ1-3, with a tentative D call TRBD1 (5 bases). V lost 2 bases and J 0 bases, leaving 14 bases between the germline ends. This CDR3 comprises 17 residues. Germline lookup yields CDR1 LGHNT and CDR2 FRNRAP. The CDR3 is CASGLILHRSSGNTIYF. The CDR3 coding sequence is TGTGCTAGTGGTTTGATACTCCACAGGAGCTCTGGAAACACCATATATTTT. The full variable domain, rest sourced from reference TRBV12-5 and TRBJ1-3, is DARVTQTPRHKVTEMGQEVTMRCQPILGHNTVFWYRQTMMQGLELLAYFRNRAPLDDSGMPKDRFSAEMPDATLATLKIQPSEPRDSAVYFCASGLILHRSSGNTIYFGEGSWLTVV.

The J gene is TRBJ2-3, the V gene TRBV5-1; possibly TRBD1 for D (6 bases). V was pared by 4 bases and J by 4 bases, with 10 bases between. This CDR3 is built from 13 residues. Germline CDR1 and CDR2: SGHRS and YFSETQ. CDR3 amino acids: CASSPDRPDTQYF. CDR3 nucleotides: TGCGCCAGCAGCCCTGACAGGCCAGATACGCAGTATTTT.

The J gene is TRBJ1-6, the V gene TRBV19; TRBD1 is a possible D gene (6 bases). This CDR3 contains 14 residues. Germline V gene lookup returns CDR1 LNHDA and CDR2 SQIVND (reference sequence). Deletions cut 6 bases from V and 8 bases from J, with 14 bases between. The CDR3 region has the DNA TGTGCCAGTAGGCCCGGGACACACGATTCACCCCTCCACTTT. Protein product: CASRPGTHDSPLHF. Complete variable domain (other parts from reference TRBV19 and TRBJ1-6): DGGITQSPKYLFRKEGQNVTLSCEQNLNHDAMYWYRQDPGQGLRLIYYSQIVNDFQKGDIAEGYSVSREKKESFPLTVTSAQKNPTAFYLCASRPGTHDSPLHFGNGTRLTVT.

The chain uses TRBV27 and TRBJ2-7; 9 bases are shared with TRBD2. The length of the CDR3 is 14 residues. V was pared by 5 bases and J by 4 bases, with 6 bases of the junction left unmatched. The germline V gene encodes CDR1 MNHEY and CDR2 SMNVEV (reference sequence). Written as DNA, the CDR3 is TGTGCCAGCAGTAGAGCGGGAGGAGGGTACGAGCAGTACTTC. It encodes CASSRAGGGYEQYF.

J is TRBJ2-1 and V is TRBV10-3, with 14 bases lining up with TRBD2. The ends lost 6 bases at V and 8 bases at J; junction bases unmatched: 9. The CDR3 contains 16 residues. CDR1 and CDR2 (germline): ENHRY, SYGVKD. The CDR3 nucleotides are TGTGCCATCAGCGCCACGACTAGCGGGGGGGCCCATGAGCAGTTCTTC. It encodes CAISATTSGGAHEQFF.

V gene TRBV4-3 combines with J gene TRBJ2-6; tentatively, D is TRBD1 (6 bases). The CDR3 has 19 amino acids. V lost 0 bases and J 4 bases, leaving 19 bases between the germline ends. CDR1 LGHNA and CDR2 YSLEER come from the germline V gene. The CDR3 nucleotides read TGCGCCAGCAGCCAAGATCTCGGGACACCCCCCACCGGGGCCAACGTCCTGACTTTC. Residues: CASSQDLGTPPTGANVLTF.

In DNA form, the CDR3 reads TGTGCCAGCAGTGAACTTGCGGCCATCAGGGGCTACGAGCAGTACTTC. Translated, it gives CASSELAAIRGYEQYF. The chain links TRBV6-1 to TRBJ2-7, with D perhaps matching TRBD1 (6 bases). Trimming cost V 2 bases and J 3 bases, with 17 bases left between them. The CDR3 extends over 16 amino acids. Germline values: CDR1 MNHNS, CDR2 SASEGT.

The V call is TRBV21-1, the J call TRBJ1-1; the table's D call, TRBD1, was not checked against the DNA. TRBV21-1 corresponds to a pseudogene. The CDR3 loop spans 19 amino acids. The CDR3 nucleotides are TGTGCCAGCAGCTCTTCCTACAGGGTCGGTTTGCGAATGAACACTGAAGCTTTCTTT. Translated, it gives CASSSSYRVGLRMNTEAFF.

This CDR3 reads CSVEAAGVWNTEAFF. The CDR3 DNA sequence: TGCAGCGTTGAAGCGGCAGGGGTTTGGAACACTGAAGCTTTCTTT. V is TRBV29-1 and J is TRBJ1-1, with D possibly matching TRBD1 (6 bases). Germline CDR1 reads SQVTM; CDR2 reads ANQGSEA. V lost 1 base and J 1 base, leaving 13 bases between the germline ends. The length of the CDR3 is 15 residues.

The rearrangement uses TRBV25-1 and TRBJ2-7; 9 bases align to TRBD1. The germline CDR1 and CDR2 sequences are MGHDK and SYGVNS. The CDR3 loop spans 14 amino acids. V shed 6 bases and J 4 bases; nucleotides not matched to a gene: 7. DNA for the CDR3: TGTGCCAGCAGGGGAGGACAGGGGACGTACGAGCAGTACTTC. Encoded protein: CASRGGQGTYEQYF.

The rearrangement uses TRBV12-3 or TRBV12-4 and TRBJ2-7, with 8 bases lining up with TRBD1. The CDR3 runs 13 residues. Unmatched junction bases numbered 7, after V lost 10 bases and J lost 2 bases. CDR3 loop: CATQKDRAYEQYF. DNA for the CDR3: TGTGCCACCCAAAAGGACAGGGCCTACGAGCAGTACTTC.

The chain couples TRBV28 to TRBJ1-6; D is perhaps TRBD1 (6 bases). The germline gives CDR1 MDHEN, CDR2 SYDVKM. Trimming took off 2 bases at V and 7 bases at J, with 9 bases between the two ends. CDR3 length: 14 amino acids. The CDR3 coding sequence is TGTGCCAGCAGTTTAGACGGGACAAATTCACCCCTCCACTTT. Amino acids: CASSLDGTNSPLHF. Together with reference TRBV28 and TRBJ1-6, the CDR3 gives the full variable domain: DVKVTQSSRYLVKRTGEKVFLECVQDMDHENMFWYRQDPGLGLRLIYFSYDVKMKEKGDIPEGYSVSREKKERFSLILESASTNQTSMYLCASSLDGTNSPLHFGNGTRLTVT.

The V call is TRBV28, the J call TRBJ1-5; tentative D call: TRBD1 (5 bases). The CDR3 spans 14 residues. Germline CDR1 is MDHEN and CDR2 is SYDVKM. The V end lost 2 bases, the J end lost 2 bases, and 7 bases lay between the germline ends. CDR3 protein: CASSLIGGNQPQHF. The CDR3 region has the DNA TGTGCCAGCAGTTTAATAGGGGGCAATCAGCCCCAGCATTTT.

The genes are TRBV5-1 and TRBJ2-3; 15 nucleotides match TRBD2. With 4 bases clipped from V and 2 bases from J, the junction kept 5 bases outside the gene matches. The CDR3 has 17 amino acids. Per the germline V gene, CDR1 is SGHRS and CDR2 is YFSETQ. CDR3 nucleotides: TGCGCCAGCAGCCGCGGGACTAGCGGGGGGTACACAGATACGCAGTATTTT. This codes for CASSRGTSGGYTDTQYF.

The chain couples TRBV2 to TRBJ2-1; D is tentatively TRBD1 or TRBD2 (7 bases each). This CDR3 has 17 residues. V was cut by 5 bases and J by 3 bases, with 20 bases left in between. The V gene's germline CDR1 is SNHLY and CDR2 FYNNEI. In nucleotides, the CDR3 is TGTGCCAGCAGTTCAAGCCCCGACAGGGACTACTACAATGAGCAGTTCTTC. Residues: CASSSSPDRDYYNEQFF.

The V gene is TRBV18, the J gene TRBJ1-1; a weak D match, TRBD1 (5 bases). Germline CDR1 reads KGHSH; CDR2 reads LQKENI. The CDR3 is 15 residues long. Between the trimmed V and J ends, which lost 1 base and 0 bases, there was a span of 9 bases. The CDR3: CASSPLGTMNTEAFF. The CDR3 bases are TGTGCCAGCTCACCACTGGGGACTATGAACACTGAAGCTTTCTTT. Full variable domain (rest looked up from reference TRBV18 and TRBJ1-1): NAGVMQNPRHLVRRRGQEARLRCSPMKGHSHVYWYRQLPEEGLKFMVYLQKENIIDESGMPKERFSAEFPKEGPSILRIQQVVRGDSAAYFCASSPLGTMNTEAFFGQGTRLTVV.

In its sample, this clone was seen once. This chain uses TRBV7-9 with TRBJ2-7; unclear D gene. Trimming removed 4 bases from V and 5 bases from J, with 12 bases in between. CDR3 length: 13 residues. Germline CDR1 and CDR2: SEHNR and FQNEAQ (reference sequence). The CDR3 coding sequence is TGTGCCAGCAGCTCACGGATTATAGACGAGCAGTACTTC. As protein: CASSSRIIDEQYF. The whole variable domain, remainder taken from reference TRBV7-9 and TRBJ2-7, is DTGVSQNPRHKITKRGQNVTFRCDPISEHNRLYWYRQTLGQGPEFLTYFQNEAQLEKSRLLSDRFSAERPKGSFSTLEIQRTEQGDSAMYLCASSSRIIDEQYFGPGTRLTVT.

The genes are TRBV3-1 (or the pseudogene TRBV3-2) and TRBJ2-5, with D possibly being TRBD1 or TRBD2 (6 bases each). The V end was cut by 4 bases, the J end by 5 bases, with 14 bases between. CDR1 and CDR2 (germline): LGHDT, YNNKEL (reference sequence). The CDR3 is made up of 14 amino acids. CDR3 residues: CASSRFGGGETQYF. For the CDR3, the DNA is TGTGCCAGCAGCCGTTTCGGGGGCGGGGAGACCCAGTACTTC.

The chain combines TRBV14 with TRBJ1-6; D is uncertain. The CDR3 totals 13 residues. CDR1 SGHDN and CDR2 FVKESK come from the germline V gene. V was pared by 4 bases and J by 7 bases, with 8 bases between. The CDR3 protein is CASSPVVNSPLHF. The CDR3 region has the DNA TGTGCCAGCAGCCCTGTTGTAAATTCACCCCTCCACTTT.

This sequence joins TRBV6-5 and TRBJ1-5, with D uncertain. The ends were cut back, 6 bases at V and 3 bases at J, with 9 bases in the middle. Germline loops: CDR1 MNHEY, CDR2 SVGAGI. This CDR3 is built from 13 residues. The DNA for the CDR3 is TGTGCCAGCAGGGGATCGGACAATCAGCCCCAGCATTTT. It encodes CASRGSDNQPQHF.

This clone showed up just a few times. The chain uses TRBV2 and TRBJ2-2; 8 bases match TRBD2. Germline lookup yields CDR1 SNHLY and CDR2 FYNNEI. J gave up 3 bases and V 5 bases, and 8 bases lay outside the gene matches. There are 16 residues in the CDR3. CDR3 bases: TGTGCCAGCAGTCCCTACGGGGGGGCTGACACCGGGGAGCTGTTTTTT. It yields the protein CASSPYGGADTGELFF.

The chain joins TRBV6-2 or TRBV6-3 to TRBJ2-1, with TRBD2 matching over 11 bases. V shed 6 bases, J shed 10 bases, and the junction held 8 bases outside the gene matches. There are 14 residues in the CDR3. CDR1 and CDR2 (germline): MNHEY, SVGEGT. The CDR3 loop is CASSPILAGAEQFF. The CDR3 DNA follows: TGTGCCAGCAGCCCGATACTAGCGGGAGCCGAGCAGTTCTTC.